The T cell receptor (beta chain) under discussion was sequenced for a study of human T cells and chemical hapten exposure. Germline assignment: CDR1 SNHLY and CDR2 FYNNEI. This CDR3 is 13 amino acids long. TCRdb analysed the RACE reads with MiXCR anew, one entry per CDR3 protein. Of tens of thousands of distinct CDR3 sequences in the sample, 10% to 15% were seen once. This clonotype was counted many times. A junction end diverges from the germline sequence, so it may reflect a read error. Time point specified: patch test 3, about 24 weeks after DPC sensitization. Regarding treatment: therapeutic diphenylcyclopropenone sensitization with weekly scalp DPC.

Sequences were derived from whole blood, sampled in connection with sensitization to the hapten diphenylcyclopropenone (DPC). The source of this sequence is a woman aged 50 to 60 with alopecia areata. Some clones in this sample may be carry-over from other donors' samples. V and J are TRBV2 and TRBJ2-5; D unclear. The DNA for the CDR3 is TGTACCAGCAGCTCGGACCTCCAAGAGACCCAGTACTTC. Translation gives CTSSSDLQETQYF.